Listed below are T cell receptor beta chains from one sample, sequenced in a study of vaccination and CD4 T cells after COVID-19. These receptors have no known antigen. Using its own MiXCR run on the PCR reads, TCRdb lists one record per CDR3 protein. This sample yields around 9,400 distinct CDR3 sequences, of which under 40% are seen a single time; roughly 20% belongs to the top ten. Material: CD4+ T cells from blood, cultured in vitro. These receptors were obtained from a human donor in good health. Both conserved end residues are trimmed from each CDR3.

j_call v_call cdr3_aa
TRBJ1-5 TRBV19 ASSIDRGSDQPQH
TRBJ1-6 TRBV25-1 ASRLDSPLH
TRBJ2-3 TRBV6-2/TRBV6-3 ASRWTATDTQY
TRBJ2-3 TRBV20-1 SARVEGQVTDTQY
TRBJ1-1 TRBV6-1 ASILRRNTEAF
TRBJ2-1 TRBV19 ASSGGWTSGSKNEQF
TRBJ2-1 TRBV6-2/TRBV6-3 ASSYPGTRLTYEQF
TRBJ2-7 TRBV19 ASSTRGEVSYEQY
TRBJ1-1 TRBV6-5 ASSYGTRNTEAF
TRBJ1-1 TRBV20-1 SVTDRDAVNTEAF
TRBJ2-5 TRBV7-3 ASSRGIQETQY
TRBJ2-7 TRBV27 ASSSLRTGGSYEQY
TRBJ2-5 TRBV7-8 ASGLGRAETQY
TRBJ1-3 TRBV7-6 ASSPGEPSSSGNTIY
TRBJ2-3 TRBV4-2 ASSLNPGTVISTDTQY
TRBJ1-1 TRBV6-2/TRBV6-3 ASSLRAENTEAF
TRBJ2-4 TRBV6-1 ASSGSATKNIQY
TRBJ2-7 TRBV6-5 ASSYFGGLAGSYEQY
TRBJ2-2 TRBV7-8 ASSLQGAQNTGELF
TRBJ2-7 TRBV7-3 ASSSTGGREQY
TRBJ1-5 TRBV28 ASSFPTGTGGGQPQH
TRBJ2-5 TRBV6-1 AAQTTSGAWY
TRBJ2-3 TRBV7-2 ASSPSFTDTQY
TRBJ2-7 TRBV4-3 ASSQGGRGLYEQY
TRBJ2-5 TRBV20-1 SARGGSETQY
TRBJ2-3 TRBV7-2 ASSLAFADTQY
TRBJ2-3 TRBV6-1 ASSLSGSLDTQY
TRBJ2-7 TRBV10-3 AIMPSGSYEQY
TRBJ1-1 TRBV10-3 AISESYGGRAEAF
TRBJ1-1 TRBV28 ASRSSDRGAF
TRBJ1-1 TRBV4-3 ASSQDSYTEAF
TRBJ2-3 TRBV28 ASSLEIKLAGGPRDTQY
TRBJ2-1 TRBV20-1 SARGFMRDQYNEQF
TRBJ2-5 TRBV2 ASSGFGVGETQY
TRBJ2-3 TRBV7-2 ASSLGYRGEDTQY
TRBJ1-1 TRBV7-8 ASSFWLTRGTEAF
TRBJ2-7 TRBV24-1 ATSDLEAREQY
TRBJ2-7 TRBV20-1 SASVAGGPREQY
TRBJ2-5 TRBV5-1 ASSIAGAGQETQY
TRBJ2-7 TRBV20-1 SARGLIEVGEQY
TRBJ1-5 TRBV6-2/TRBV6-3 ASRPGAGTGVLNQPQH
TRBJ2-3 TRBV6-5 ASSYSLAGGTDTQY
TRBJ2-7 TRBV6-1 ASSEGQGGSGRAVEQY
TRBJ1-1 TRBV7-2 ASSLTGTGNTEAF
TRBJ1-1 TRBV7-2 ASSLVASANTEAF
TRBJ2-2 TRBV7-2 ASSLTSGRDTGELF
TRBJ2-7 TRBV2 ASTLGRGASYEQY
TRBJ1-2 TRBV6-5 ASSYLWDRSYGYT
TRBJ2-3 TRBV5-5 ASMRATTSTDTQY
TRBJ1-5 TRBV19 ASSIPALNQPQH
TRBJ2-7 TRBV29-1 SVTDGPYEQY
TRBJ1-6 TRBV28 ASRSDRDSLH
TRBJ2-1 TRBV7-2 ATGQGASEQF
TRBJ2-7 TRBV27 ASSRDRASYEQY
TRBJ1-1 TRBV20-1 SAQTGEGTEAF
TRBJ2-5 TRBV20-1 SAPLKIAGETQY
TRBJ2-3 TRBV10-3 AISEGRTGGQDTQY
TRBJ2-2 TRBV7-2 ASSPSGRGTGELF
TRBJ2-3 TRBV7-2 ASSLRLAPTQY
TRBJ1-2 TRBV15 ATSRRTTGDGYT